The present TCR beta chain was sequenced within a study of vaccination effects on CD4 cells after COVID-19. Sequencing was preceded by expansion of antigen-specific CD4+ T cells with viral peptide pools in the ViraFEST assay. After less than twelve days in culture, the CD4+ T cells were isolated. This person caught SARS-CoV-2 sometime from March to December 2020, and PCR testing confirmed the infection. Each person got two doses of an mRNA SARS-CoV-2 vaccine, BNT162b2 or mRNA-1273. Wells of roughly 2 million PBMC each were grown with about 9.5 IU/ml IL-2 and about 9.7 ug/ml peptides. As concerns this clone: Its target is unknown.

Generated by immunoSEQ multiplex PCR, the TCRdb table keeps only in-frame clones and is missing some. In the table there are roughly 15,000 clones, over 65% of which are singletons. The CDR3 runs to 18 residues. Germline V gene lookup returns CDR1 GTSNPN and CDR2 SVGIG (reference sequence). V was clipped by 3 bases and J by 10 bases, with 30 bases between them. The genes are TRBV30 and TRBJ1-4; D perhaps matches TRBD1 (5 bases). The sequence was obtained from a human donor who had a prior SARS-CoV-2 infection. Sequencing was performed on CD4+ T cells from PBMCs cultured with SARS-CoV-2 spike peptides, taken after COVID-19 vaccination. The CDR3 loop is CAWRLKTAGPATLGKLFF. CDR3 bases: TGTGCCTGGAGGCTAAAGACAGCCGGGCCCGCGACCTTGGGAAAACTGTTTTTT.